The 19 T cell receptor beta chains reported below all come from one sample, sequenced in a study of T cells in Graves' hyperthyroidism and ophthalmopathy. Amplified regions were TCR beta CDR3 sequences from RNA transcripts. HTBI primers were the set used in a first-round RT-PCR of the TCR CDR3. In TCRdb, the multiplex PCR reads were re-called with MiXCR into one record per CDR3 protein. The sample includes roughly 420,000 distinct CDR3 sequences, 15% to 18% of them seen just once. Sequenced: blood. The receptors come from a woman between 18 and 30 years old with Graves' hyperthyroidism.

In this sample, this clonotype turned up many times. This sequence joins TRBV2 and TRBJ1-3; D not certain. The CDR3 loop spans 15 amino acids. Germline CDR1 SNHLY, CDR2 FYNNEI. Trimming pared 8 bases from V and 1 base from J, leaving 15 bases between. The DNA for the CDR3 is TGTGCCAGCGAACCGGGAGGCCATTCTGGAAACACCATATATTTT. Amino acid sequence: CASEPGGHSGNTIYF.

This clonotype was seen at least ten times. The gene calls are TRBV7-8 and TRBJ2-7; no definite D call. The CDR3 has 13 amino acids. Germline CDR1 and CDR2: SGHVS and FQNEAQ. The germline V and J ends were trimmed by 4 bases and 3 bases, with 10 bases remaining between them. The CDR3 is CASSSPGRYEQYF. The CDR3 coding sequence is TGTGCCAGCAGCTCTCCCGGGCGCTACGAGCAGTACTTC.

The chain is built from TRBV7-2 and TRBJ2-1, with 9 nucleotides matching TRBD2. The V segment lost 2 bases and the J segment 9 bases; nucleotides outside the gene matches: 17. Germline V gives CDR1 SGHTA, CDR2 FQGNSA. The CDR3 extends over 18 amino acids. Here the CDR3 reads CASSLRARSAGGPGEQFF. CDR3 DNA: TGTGCCAGCAGCTTAAGGGCCCGGTCCGCGGGGGGGCCGGGTGAGCAGTTCTTC.

This chain joins TRBV20-1 and TRBJ1-1; D is possibly TRBD1 (6 bases). Germline V gene sequence: CDR1 DFQATT, CDR2 SNEGSKA (reference sequence). The CDR3 sequence is 14 residues long. The V end was cut by 3 bases, the J end by 6 bases, with 17 bases between. CDR3 nucleotide sequence: TGCAGTGCTAGTTACAGGGCTTCGAGGGCTGAAGCTTTCTTT. It yields the protein CSASYRASRAEAFF.

Many counts were recorded for this clonotype. The genes are TRBV18 and TRBJ2-4, with 7 positions matching TRBD1. The CDR3 loop spans 16 amino acids. With 2 bases clipped from V and 1 base from J, the junction kept 5 bases outside the gene matches. Germline V gene lookup returns CDR1 KGHSH and CDR2 LQKENI. The CDR3 DNA sequence: TGTGCCAGCTCACCAGAAGGGGGCAAGGCCAAAAACATTCAGTACTTC. Amino acids: CASSPEGGKAKNIQYF.

Comments on this clonotype: One base away lies a much larger clone, so this may be a sequencing read error. Since the CDR3 does not end with the conserved phenylalanine or tryptophan, this likely comes from a read error. CDR3 protein: CASTNGDRNGYTL. The CDR3 bases are TGTGCCAGCACCAATGGGGACAGAAATGGCTACACCCTC. The gene calls are TRBV27 and TRBJ1-2, with 7 bases aligning to TRBD1. Per the germline V gene, CDR1 is MNHEY and CDR2 is SMNVEV (reference sequence). The junction had 8 bases not matched to a gene; V was cut back by 7 bases and J by 6 bases. The CDR3 is made up of 13 amino acids.

This clonotype was counted a single time. This sequence joins TRBV27 and TRBJ1-2, with 12 positions matching TRBD1. The CDR3 is made up of 16 amino acids. The germline CDR1 and CDR2 sequences are MNHEY and SMNVEV (reference sequence). V lost 5 bases, J lost 4 bases, and 8 bases stayed unmatched. As DNA, the CDR3 is TGTGCCAGCAGTGCCCGGGACAGGGGGCTCGGCTATGGCTACACCTTC. Residues: CASSARDRGLGYGYTF.

This clonotype has a count of ten or more. The chain joins TRBV6-1 to TRBJ1-5; D is uncertain. The CDR3 contains 12 residues. V lost 6 bases and J lost 7, with 10 bases in between. Germline CDR1 and CDR2: MNHNS and SASEGT. The CDR3 coding sequence is TGTGCCAGCAGGCAGGTCCAGCAGCCCCAGCATTTT. Translation gives CASRQVQQPQHF.

The sample holds many counts of this clonotype. The gene calls are TRBV7-2 and TRBJ2-2; D ambiguous. CDR1 is SGHTA, CDR2 FQGNSA, per germline. The CDR3 extends over 11 amino acids. V was pared by 10 bases and J by 9 bases, with 12 bases between. The CDR3 DNA reads as TGTGCCACCCGGTGGAGTAGGGAGCTGTTTTTT. Protein product: CATRWSRELFF.

The J gene is TRBJ2-7, the V gene TRBV11-2; TRBD1 matches 10 bases. CDR1 is SGHAT, CDR2 FQNNGV, per germline. The CDR3 is made up of 16 amino acids. V lost 2 bases to trimming and J lost 3 bases; unmatched junction nucleotides: 7. CDR3 loop: CASSLRDRGLFYEQYF. CDR3 in DNA: TGTGCCAGCAGCTTAAGGGACAGGGGCCTTTTCTACGAGCAGTACTTC. The full variable domain, its missing parts supplied by reference TRBV11-2 and TRBJ2-7, is EAGVAQSPRYKIIEKRQSVAFWCNPISGHATLYWYQQILGQGPKLLIQFQNNGVVDDSQLPKDRFSAERLKGVDSTLKIQPAKLEDSAVYLCASSLRDRGLFYEQYFGPGTRLTVT.

At least ten counts were recorded for this clonotype. The rearrangement uses TRBV19 and TRBJ2-1; the D is unclear. Germline V gene sequence: CDR1 LNHDA, CDR2 SQIVND (reference sequence). The CDR3 totals 14 residues. The V and J ends lost 2 bases and 3 bases respectively, with 8 bases between them. The CDR3 loop reads CASSIRAIYNEQFF. DNA of the CDR3: TGTGCCAGTAGTATAAGAGCGATCTACAATGAGCAGTTCTTC.

This clonotype was counted many times. The J gene is TRBJ2-5, the V gene TRBV7-9; D perhaps matches TRBD1 (6 bases). From germline, CDR1 is SEHNR and CDR2 FQNEAQ (reference sequence). The CDR3 spans 15 residues. V was pared by 5 bases and J by 5 bases, with 18 bases between. CDR3 DNA sequence: TGTGCCAGCAGCCCCGTCCGGGGCCAGGGGGAGACCCAGTACTTC. This translates into CASSPVRGQGETQYF. The full variable domain, rest sourced from reference TRBV7-9 and TRBJ2-5, is DTGVSQNPRHKITKRGQNVTFRCDPISEHNRLYWYRQTLGQGPEFLTYFQNEAQLEKSRLLSDRFSAERPKGSFSTLEIQRTEQGDSAMYLCASSPVRGQGETQYFGPGTRLLVL.

This clonotype was counted ten times or more. The chain links TRBV19 to TRBJ2-7; D uncertain. The V and J ends lost 3 bases and 0 bases respectively, with 9 bases between them. Germline CDR1 reads LNHDA; CDR2 reads SQIVND (reference sequence). The CDR3 is 14 amino acids. In DNA form, the CDR3 reads TGTGCCAGTAGTATGTCTGGAAACTCCTACGAGCAGTACTTC. Its protein product is CASSMSGNSYEQYF.

This clonotype was seen repeatedly, ten times or more. The CDR3 reads CASSLARQVGMRDTQYF. The CDR3 coding sequence is TGTGCCAGCAGCTTAGCTAGGCAGGTGGGAATGAGGGATACGCAGTATTTT. The chain recombines TRBV7-8 with TRBJ2-3, with unresolved D. In germline, CDR1 is SGHVS, CDR2 FQNEAQ. V lost 0 bases to trimming and J lost 6 bases, with 19 bases between them. The CDR3 is 17 amino acids.

This clonotype was observed at least ten times. The V gene is TRBV20-1, the J gene TRBJ2-1, with TRBD2 matching over 9 bases. Germline V gene sequence: CDR1 DFQATT, CDR2 SNEGSKA (reference sequence). This CDR3 comprises 15 residues. The trim removed 3 bases at V and 1 base at J, leaving 4 bases unmatched. CDR3 in DNA: TGCAGTGCTAGCTTAGCGGGAGTGTCCTACAATGAGCAGTTCTTC. This gives the protein CSASLAGVSYNEQFF.

This clonotype was counted many times. The chain couples TRBV5-1 to TRBJ2-4; 10 nucleotides match TRBD2. CDR1 and CDR2 from the germline V gene are SGHRS and YFSETQ. The CDR3 length is 16 residues. After removal of 0 bases from V and 9 bases from J, the junction contained 9 bases not matched to a gene. The CDR3 protein is CASSLGTLAGVRIQYF. CDR3 DNA sequence: TGCGCCAGCAGCTTGGGGACTCTAGCGGGAGTTCGCATTCAGTACTTC.

At least ten counts were recorded for this clonotype. The chain links TRBV27 to TRBJ2-5; D is unclear. In germline, CDR1 is MNHEY, CDR2 SMNVEV (reference sequence). V dropped 2 bases and J dropped 5 bases, with 6 bases sitting between them. The CDR3 has 12 residues. The CDR3 DNA reads as TGTGCCAGCAGTTTACCCGGGGAGACCCAGTACTTC. Translated: CASSLPGETQYF.

The sample holds many counts of this clonotype. The V gene is TRBV2, the J gene TRBJ2-3, with 11 bases identical to TRBD2. The CDR3 consists of 14 residues. The ends lost 4 bases at V and 4 bases at J; junction bases unmatched: 1. Germline CDR1 is SNHLY and CDR2 is FYNNEI. The CDR3: CASSVLAGADTQYF. The CDR3, as DNA: TGTGCCAGCAGTGTACTAGCGGGAGCAGATACGCAGTATTTT.

The V call is TRBV14, the J call TRBJ2-6, with D hard to call. Trimming removed 8 bases from V and 1 base from J, with 6 bases in between. The V gene's germline CDR1 is SGHDN and CDR2 FVKESK. The CDR3 consists of 13 residues. This CDR3 is CASGKSGANVLTF. The CDR3 nucleotides are TGTGCCAGCGGGAAATCTGGGGCCAACGTCCTGACTTTC.